Listed here are 24 T cell receptor beta chains from one sample, sequenced in a study of control samples from healthy donors and cancer patients. Assay: immunoSEQ multiplex PCR; the TCRdb copy retains only in-frame clones and omits some. The table lists 75,000 to 80,000 clones, under 90% of them singletons. Sequencing used PBMCs. Receptors originate from a woman aged 45-65 years with colorectal cancer.

This clone was recorded a few times. The CDR3 loop reads CASSYETGTQYF. CDR3 coding DNA: TGTGCCAGCAGCTACGAGACAGGAACGCAGTATTTT. This sequence joins TRBV7-3 and TRBJ2-3; the D gene is possibly TRBD1 (6 bases). The V and J ends lost 4 bases and 9 bases respectively, with 11 bases between them. Per the germline V gene, CDR1 is SGHTA and CDR2 is FQGTGA. The CDR3 is 12 amino acids.

The CDR3 DNA sequence: TGTGCTAGTGGTCCCGGGGGGCAAGAGACCCAGTACTTC. It is translated as CASGPGGQETQYF. V usage is TRBV12-5 and J usage is TRBJ2-5, with 7 bases aligning to TRBD2. CDR3 length: 13 amino acids. The germline V gene encodes CDR1 LGHNT and CDR2 FRNRAP. V dropped 5 bases and J dropped 2; count of bases not matched to a gene: 2.

In its sample, this clone was seen once. J is TRBJ1-2 and V is TRBV7-2, with 10 bases matching TRBD1. Per germline, CDR1 SGHTA and CDR2 FQGNSA. Trimming removed 1 base from V and 8 bases from J; junction bases left unmatched: 4. The CDR3 extends over 14 amino acids. DNA of the CDR3: TGTGCCAGCAGCTTAGAGGGGACAGGGGCGGGCTACACCTTC. Translated, it gives CASSLEGTGAGYTF. The entire variable domain, with the rest obtained from reference TRBV7-2 and TRBJ1-2, is as follows: GAGVSQSPSNKVTEKGKDVELRCDPISGHTALYWYRQSLGQGLEFLIYFQGNSAPDKSGLPSDRFSAERTGGSVSTLTIQRTQQEDSAVYLCASSLEGTGAGYTFGSGTRLTVV.

The chain has TRBV28 and TRBJ1-2; 7 nucleotides line up with TRBD1. The CDR3 consists of 14 residues. Germline V gene sequence: CDR1 MDHEN, CDR2 SYDVKM. Trimming took 5 bases from V and 3 from J; bases not matched to a gene: 6. CDR3 protein: CASSLRTGHYGYTF. DNA for the CDR3: TGTGCCAGCAGTCTTCGGACAGGCCACTATGGCTACACCTTC.

The chain carries TRBV11-3 and TRBJ2-3; 9 bases line up with TRBD2. CDR3 length: 15 amino acids. V gave up 7 bases and J gave up 2 bases; unmatched junction bases: 7. Per germline, CDR1 SGHNT and CDR2 YENEEA. The CDR3 loop is CASKGSGGLTDTQYF. As DNA, the CDR3 is TGTGCCAGCAAAGGAAGCGGGGGGCTCACAGATACGCAGTATTTT.

The chain combines TRBV7-2 with TRBJ1-5; TRBD1 aligns across 7 bases. The CDR3 sequence is 16 residues long. CDR1 is SGHTA, CDR2 FQGNSA, per germline. With 5 bases clipped from V and 3 bases from J, the junction kept 10 bases outside the gene matches. The CDR3 region has the DNA TGTGCCAGCAGCCTATCAGCGACAGGGTACAATCAGCCCCAGCATTTT. Residues: CASSLSATGYNQPQHF.

CDR3 bases: TGTGCCAGCTCACGGGACAGAACAAAAAGCTCCTACAATGAGCAGTTCTTC. Protein sequence: CASSRDRTKSSYNEQFF. The V gene is TRBV18, the J gene TRBJ2-1; 7 bases line up with TRBD1. Germline CDR1 is KGHSH and CDR2 is LQKENI. The trim removed 4 bases at V and 0 bases at J, leaving 9 bases unmatched. This CDR3 contains 17 residues.

The CDR3 here is CASSLAGTTEAFF. DNA for the CDR3: TGTGCCAGCAGCTTAGCTGGTACCACTGAAGCTTTCTTT. V gene TRBV7-8 combines with J gene TRBJ1-1; D is uncertain. CDR1 is SGHVS, CDR2 FQNEAQ, per germline. Trimming stripped 0 bases from V and 4 bases from J, with 6 bases between. The CDR3 consists of 13 residues.

V is TRBV27 and J is TRBJ1-5, with 8 bases lining up with TRBD1. The CDR3 is 16 amino acids. Germline CDR1 and CDR2: MNHEY and SMNVEV (reference sequence). J was trimmed by 6 bases and V by 0 bases; bases with no gene match: 7. The CDR3 here is CASSLSRPGGVQPQHF. CDR3 nucleotides: TGTGCCAGCAGTTTATCGAGGCCAGGGGGCGTTCAGCCCCAGCATTTT.

The V gene is TRBV19, the J gene TRBJ1-1, with D tentatively TRBD1 (6 bases). This CDR3 region has 14 residues. From germline, CDR1 is LNHDA and CDR2 SQIVND (reference sequence). CDR3 nucleotide sequence: TGTGCTACCGAGTGGGGGCAGGCGAACACTGAAGCTTTCTTT. Residues: CATEWGQANTEAFF.

The gene calls are TRBV5-5 and TRBJ2-1; a weak D match, TRBD2 (5 bases). Per the germline V gene, CDR1 is SGHKS and CDR2 is YYEKEE (reference sequence). The CDR3 is made up of 13 amino acids. The V and J ends lost 2 bases and 8 bases respectively, with 11 bases between them. The CDR3 is CASSFGDLYEQFF. The CDR3 DNA sequence: TGTGCCAGCAGCTTCGGGGATTTGTATGAGCAGTTCTTC.

V gene TRBV6-2 or TRBV6-3 combines with J gene TRBJ1-1; perhaps TRBD1 as D (5 bases). CDR3 size: 15 residues. Per germline, CDR1 MNHEY and CDR2 SVGEGT. Deletions cut 6 bases from V and 5 bases from J, with 19 bases between. The CDR3 sequence: CASSKPGLPETEAFF. DNA of the CDR3: TGTGCCAGCAGCAAACCGGGACTTCCAGAGACTGAAGCTTTCTTT.

V is TRBV7-2 and J is TRBJ1-1, with D hard to call. This CDR3 comprises 12 residues. Germline loops: CDR1 SGHTA, CDR2 FQGNSA. The V gene lost 1 base and the J gene lost 7 bases, with 7 bases spanning the gap. The CDR3 region is CASSLGRNEAFF. CDR3 DNA: TGTGCCAGCAGCTTAGGCCGGAATGAAGCTTTCTTT.

The chain uses TRBV7-2 and TRBJ1-6; a possible D gene is TRBD1 (6 bases). The CDR3 runs to 18 residues. Trimming cost V 4 bases and J 1 base, with 17 bases left between them. Germline CDR1 reads SGHTA; CDR2 reads FQGNSA. The CDR3 sequence: CASSSTPGRGSYNSPLHF. DNA for the CDR3: TGTGCCAGCAGCTCTACCCCGGGGAGGGGGTCCTATAATTCACCCCTCCACTTT.

This clone has just one count. This chain links TRBV5-6 with TRBJ1-1; D is uncertain. Per the germline V gene, CDR1 is SGHDT and CDR2 is YYEEEE. Trimming pared 0 bases from V and 2 bases from J, leaving 11 bases between. The length of the CDR3 is 15 residues. This chain's CDR3 is CASSLGLLINTEAFF. CDR3 sequence (DNA): TGTGCCAGCAGCTTGGGGCTACTGATTAACACTGAAGCTTTCTTT.

V usage is TRBV30 and J usage is TRBJ1-3; a possible D gene is TRBD1 (5 bases). The germline gives CDR1 GTSNPN, CDR2 SVGIG (reference sequence). The CDR3 runs 15 residues. Trimming shortened V by 0 bases and J by 0 bases, and 9 bases separated the two germline ends. The CDR3 sequence is CAWSVGHSSGNTIYF. Here the CDR3 DNA reads TGTGCCTGGAGTGTAGGACACTCCTCTGGAAACACCATATATTTT.

The chain has TRBV24-1 and TRBJ2-3, with TRBD2 matching 7 bases. With 4 bases clipped from V and 0 bases from J, the junction kept 6 bases outside the gene matches. Germline values: CDR1 KGHDR, CDR2 SFDVKD. The CDR3 is 16 amino acids. DNA of the CDR3: TGTGCCACCAGTGACCCCGGACTAGGCAGCACAGATACGCAGTATTTT. Its protein is CATSDPGLGSTDTQYF.

The chain joins TRBV4-1 to TRBJ2-4; no clear D. The CDR3 is 11 amino acids. With 0 bases removed from V and 9 bases from J, the gap between germline ends came to 3 bases. Germline CDR1 reads MGHRA; CDR2 reads YSYEKL. The CDR3 sequence: CASSQETIQYF. The CDR3 bases are TGCGCCAGCAGCCAAGAAACCATTCAGTACTTC.

The chain links TRBV3-1 (or the pseudogene TRBV3-2) to TRBJ1-2; D not resolved. Looked up from germline, CDR1 is LGHDT and CDR2 is YNNKEL (reference sequence). CDR3 size: 11 residues. The ends were cut back, 2 bases at V and 9 bases at J, with 7 bases in the middle. CDR3 nucleotide sequence: TGTGCCAGCAGCCAATTTATACGCTACACCTTC. Protein product: CASSQFIRYTF.

This sequence joins TRBV19 and TRBJ2-1; no firm D call. V was pared by 5 bases and J by 0 bases, with 8 bases between. Per the germline V gene, CDR1 is LNHDA and CDR2 is SQIVND (reference sequence). The CDR3 spans 14 residues. The CDR3 region is CASSERSSYNEQFF. CDR3 coding DNA: TGTGCCAGTAGTGAAAGAAGCTCCTACAATGAGCAGTTCTTC.

V gene TRBV7-3 combines with J gene TRBJ2-3, with D unclear. V dropped 2 bases and J dropped 6 bases, with 9 bases sitting between them. The CDR3 is made up of 13 amino acids. In germline, CDR1 is SGHTA, CDR2 FQGTGA. The CDR3 DNA follows: TGTGCCAGCAGCTTAGGGGAAAGGGATACGCAGTATTTT. This translates into CASSLGERDTQYF.

V gene TRBV18 combines with J gene TRBJ1-4; no reliable D call. V lost 1 base and J lost 3, with 9 bases in between. CDR1 and CDR2 from the germline V gene are KGHSH and LQKENI. The CDR3 extends over 15 amino acids. As DNA, the CDR3 is TGTGCCAGCTCACCACGAGGGCAGGCTAATGAAAAACTGTTTTTT. Translated, it gives CASSPRGQANEKLFF.

The chain has TRBV9 and TRBJ2-2, with a possible D match to TRBD1 (6 bases). V was pared by 0 bases and J by 1 base, with 10 bases between. CDR3 length: 16 amino acids. Germline CDR1 SGDLS, CDR2 YYNGEE. The CDR3 region is CASSVGQAGNTGELFF. The CDR3 DNA reads as TGTGCCAGCAGCGTAGGACAGGCGGGGAACACCGGGGAGCTGTTTTTT.

The chain recombines TRBV6-5 with TRBJ2-1; 9 bases line up with TRBD1. Trimming removed 7 bases from V and 4 bases from J; junction bases left unmatched: 8. The germline V gene encodes CDR1 MNHEY and CDR2 SVGAGI. The CDR3 is made up of 15 amino acids. CDR3 sequence reads: CASTPGQGHYNEQFF. DNA for the CDR3: TGTGCCAGCACCCCGGGACAGGGACATTACAATGAGCAGTTCTTC.